Given below is one TCR beta chain in context. This clone was counted once. Its antigen specificity is not known. Base qualities are not provided; no much larger clone lies one nucleotide away. The data are from a study of cytomegalovirus exposure and HLA in healthy donors (dated by TCRdb to 2017 to 2019). With regard to the full study: An earlier analysis of roughly 630 of the donors reported roughly 300 Gb of sequence data and 120 million or so unique TCR beta sequences from about 179 million T cells. HLA typing included class I and class II loci at four-digit resolution. An earlier analysis of about 620 of the donors applied high-throughput TCR beta sequencing to assess whether each TCR beta V gene segment acted as functional or pseudogenic. Of the 398 genotyped donors, 81% were placed in the genetic ancestry cluster associated with self-reported Caucasian donors. In addition to the first cohort of roughly 670 subjects, a separate validation cohort of 100 to 150 different subjects was used. Rather than drawing on any new phenotypic data, the later analysis identified candidate immune exposures from TCR beta sequences and the way those sequences occurred across donors. In a later analysis, previously published TCR beta repertoires from 550 to 750 donors were re-analyzed and high-resolution HLA genotyping was added so that TCR occurrence patterns could be studied. Typing coverage varied by locus: about 629-640 donors for A, B, C, DRB1 and DQB1; roughly 500 for DQA1; 600 to 610 for DPA1; around 490 for DPB1. Across 300 to 400 genotyped donors of the cohort, an average of roughly 230,000 unique TCR beta nucleotide sequences per donor were sequenced, and approximately 17% of those sequences were non-productive. Genome-wide SNP genotypes for about 65% of the roughly 700 donors were used in a later genetic analysis, which treated that subset as a discovery cohort. Donor age, sex, ethnicity and CMV serostatus were compiled alongside the repertoire data. All discovery cohort repertoires had been generated using a single sequencing platform. The study was designed to test whether signatures of past pathogen exposure could be identified by cataloging public T cell receptors. Roughly 5 DR-DQ haplotypes were handled as single units for association and clustering, since linkage in the cohort was strong. To predict cytomegalovirus infection status, the study combined high-throughput TCR immunosequencing, statistical association of individual TCRs with disease status, and machine learning. An early release covering roughly 600 HLA-typed donors comprised about 300 gigabases of sequencing data and roughly 85 million unique TCR sequences. The study profiled the T cell repertoires of fewer than 850 subjects by immunosequencing and related them to cytomegalovirus serostatus.

The CDR3 covers 13 residues, taking in both the cysteine and the phenylalanine. The DNA shown is the 39-base CDR3, in frame from base 1. From V the trimming removes 10 bases and from J it removes 7 bases, while the gene matches leave 6 bases of the junction unaccounted for. Per the germline V gene, ENHRY is the CDR1 and SYGVKD is the CDR2. Here is what the overall study found, with its caveats: A further reported finding was that TCR beta sequences accurately predicted the HLA-A and HLA-B alleles for most subjects in the first cohort. The presence/absence analyses assumed that sequencing depth was roughly uniform across donors, and that assumption may not be true. In a later genetic analysis, fewer N-insertions in productive TCRs were reported among donors in an Asian-associated ancestry cluster than the approximately 710-donor mean. A later analysis associated roughly 17,000 TCR beta sequences with specific HLA alleles at a false discovery rate of 0.05. Cytomegalovirus status was reported to be diagnosed by the classifier with high specificity and sensitivity in both the original and validation cohorts. The study gave a list of some 150 TCR beta chains associated with cytomegalovirus. Fewer than 20 rarely observed V segments, including chromosome 9 orphons, were excluded from the earlier analysis of about 500 of the donors because counts were too low. For the cohort, immune exposure information was limited to CMV serostatus. According to the authors, the approach could potentially be generalized to other disease states and immunological phenotypes. The cohort was sequenced for TCR beta chains only, and without alpha or paired-chain data the features that could be detected were limited. According to a later analysis, most CMV-associated TCR beta chains appeared to be HLA-restricted, and the HLA associations seemed to be driven largely by CMV exposure. Because HLA typing was unavailable for some donors at each locus, only the typed subset was used in association tests. Most TCR sequences were observed very rarely across donors, whereas some public TCRs were present in many individuals. Three of the identified cytomegalovirus-associated TCR beta chains were confirmed in vitro to be specific for cytomegalovirus antigens. Assigning TCR associations to individual alleles was difficult when HLA alleles, especially DR and DQ, strongly co-occurred. The sequencing pipeline was judged likely to have produced a cluster of highly shared sequence variants as a technical artifact. A later analysis reported that several top co-occurrence clusters appeared linked to parvovirus B19, influenza, CMV and Epstein-Barr virus. A later analysis found that TCR association rates varied across HLA loci, with DRB1 alleles showing the most associated TCRs and HLA-C alleles the fewest. Some IMGT-functional V segments, including TRBV6-2 and TRBV6-3, could not be told apart with the 87-base-pair reads, so those segments were excluded. Linkage disequilibrium might explain the correlated functional status among segregating V segments, but an unknown experimental factor could not be ruled out. Broadly in line with IMGT annotations, most TCR beta V segments showed up in productive rearrangements about 87% or about 30% of the time in an earlier analysis of several hundred of the donors. In a later analysis, HLA-associated TCR beta chains were found to be more clonally expanded and to have lower generation probabilities than equally common non-associated chains. A later genetic analysis associated a missense DCLRE1C variant with V-gene and J-gene trimming of TCR beta chains, and an independent cohort replicated the association.

Preparation of the library involved the immunoSEQ multiplex PCR assay. For the multiplex PCR, a mixture combining 60 forward primers for TCR Vbeta segments and 13 reverse primers for TCR Jbeta segments was used. A multiplex PCR assay on genomic DNA amplified the CDR3 region of rearranged TCR beta genes. The amplified TCR beta libraries were sequenced on the Illumina HiSeq System as 87-base-pair reads. Per the authors' processing: In a later analysis, some 80 million unique TCR beta chains were counted across the approximately 620 repertoires, and around 10 million of these chains were shared by at least two donors. A nearest-neighbor algorithm error-corrected the raw reads and collapsed the reads into unique sequences, merging closely related sequences to remove PCR and sequencing errors. CDR3 sequences were aligned to IMGT reference sequences to assign V, D and J gene segments. For a sequence to be retained, a match of at least six nucleotides was required to both a V gene segment and a J gene segment. A rearrangement counted as productive if the CDR3 had no stop codons and remained in frame with V and J, and every other rearrangement counted as non-productive. Following IMGT convention, CDR3 was defined as the stretch from the second conserved V-encoded cysteine up to the conserved J-encoded phenylalanine. The earlier analysis of fewer than 700 of the donors excluded sequences that lacked an unambiguous match to a single V gene segment. In an earlier analysis of more than 500 of the donors, a V segment was called functional when productive rearrangements were above 56.7%, and segregating when the standard deviation between donors exceeded 5%. A statistical classification framework was built to diagnose cytomegalovirus status from the catalog of TCR beta chain sequences. In a later analysis, V and J genes were assigned by comparing TCR nucleotide sequences against IMGT/GENE-DB human TR gene sequences. In a later analysis, CDR3 sequences and most-parsimonious VDJ recombination scenarios were assigned using the TCRdist pipeline. In a later analysis, each TCR beta chain was defined by its CDR3 amino acid sequence together with its V-gene family, and reads without a unique V-gene family were excluded. To address suspected cross-contamination and a sequencing artifact, a later analysis removed around 600 highly shared, low-generation-probability nucleotide sequences. A later analysis calculated a clonal expansion index for each public chain from normalized within-repertoire ranks of inferred template counts. In a later analysis, generation probabilities were computed with a VDJ recombination model fitted to out-of-frame rearrangements, and the resulting probabilities were checked against IGoR. In a later analysis, hypergeometric tests were used to score TCR-TCR, TCR-HLA and TCR-CMV co-occurrence, with a repertoire-size bias correction applied to TCR pairs. To estimate false discovery rates, a later analysis permuted the HLA or CMV assignments 20 times. A later analysis grouped co-occurring TCRs with DBSCAN, adding TCRdist sequence similarity when clustering within HLA-allele-positive subsets. For co-occurrence clustering, repertoires with fewer than 30,000 or more than 120,000 public chains were excluded, along with roughly 5 repertoires with anomalous nucleotide sharing. What TCRdb holds here is the immuneACCESS table cut down to in-frame rearrangements. Part of the clones is not present; checked against another copy, under half of the missing clones reflect an unresolved V gene, and the others are unexplained. That table gives V, J and clone size, and the DNA gave D and trimming. The sample records some 150,000 clones, 65% to 85% of which are singletons. The ten top clones hold 2.8% of the sample.

The cohort consisted of 650 to 850 healthy bone marrow donors. Cohort members were all nominally healthy when sampled, although unrecorded immune exposures were likely present. The donor was CMV seronegative and belonged to the group of 350 or so seronegative cohort members. Each donor provided a peripheral blood sample, and peripheral blood mononuclear cells were used for TCR beta sequencing. The Qiagen DNeasy Blood Extraction Kit was used to extract genomic DNA from the blood cell samples. The chain uses TRBV10-3 and TRBJ1-6; 8 bases in the middle match TRBD1. Source material: PBMCs. This clonotype originated in a man aged 18-30 years in good health and CMV-seronegative. The CDR3 region: CATHRGNNSPLHF. The bases are TGTGCCACCCACAGGGGGAACAATTCACCCCTCCACTTT.